These 25 T cell receptor beta chains were sequenced from one sample in a study of shared clonotypes between healthy human individuals. Libraries were prepared by immunoSEQ multiplex PCR; TCRdb keeps only in-frame clonotypes and omits some of them. The table lists over 2 million clones, 85% to 95% of them singletons. The material sequenced was naive CD4+ T cells sorted from blood. Subset: CD45RA+ positively selected. Source of these receptors: a man between 18 and 29 years old in good health.

This clone came up a few times. This specimen includes other DNA sequences encoding the same CDR3. The chain recombines TRBV6-5 with TRBJ1-1, with a weak D call TRBD1 (5 bases). Trimming removed 6 bases from V and 0 bases from J, with 11 bases in between. In germline, CDR1 is MNHEY, CDR2 SVGAGI. There are 14 residues in the CDR3. The CDR3 nucleotides read TGTGCCAGCAGCCGCGACAGCATGAACACTGAAGCTTTCTTT. Translating it yields CASSRDSMNTEAFF.

The chain carries TRBV18 and TRBJ2-7, with 9 positions matching TRBD2. Trimming at V came to 4 bases and at J to 2 bases, leaving 12 bases not matched to a gene. The CDR3 covers 17 residues. Germline assignment: CDR1 KGHSH and CDR2 LQKENI. The chain's CDR3 is CASSLAGGPGGTYEQYF. DNA for the CDR3: TGTGCCAGCTCACTGGCGGGAGGGCCGGGGGGCACCTACGAGCAGTACTTC.

The chain is built from TRBV7-2 and TRBJ1-6, with D maybe TRBD1 (6 bases). Germline V gene lookup returns CDR1 SGHTA and CDR2 FQGNSA. This CDR3 is 14 amino acids long. V was trimmed by 6 bases and J by 4 bases, leaving 10 bases between them. CDR3 amino acids: CASRRTEYNSPLHF. CDR3 DNA sequence: TGTGCCAGCAGGCGGACAGAGTATAATTCACCCCTCCACTTT.

CDR3 sequence (DNA): TGTGCCAGCAGCCCCGGACTAGCGGGGGGAACAGATACGCAGTATTTT. Its translation: CASSPGLAGGTDTQYF. J is TRBJ2-3 and V is TRBV5-4; 14 nucleotides line up with TRBD2. Per germline, CDR1 SGHNT and CDR2 YYREEE (reference sequence). V was clipped by 4 bases and J by 3 bases; unmatched bases: 4. CDR3 length: 16 amino acids.

The chain is built from TRBV10-3 and TRBJ2-3; D is possibly TRBD2 (5 bases). The CDR3 has 14 amino acids. Trimming cost V 10 bases and J 14 bases, with 28 bases left between them. Looked up from germline, CDR1 is ENHRY and CDR2 is SYGVKD. The CDR3 region has the DNA TGTGCCACCACCGTAGAGGCAGGAGGTAACTCCTTGTATTTT. Translating gives CATTVEAGGNSLYF.

The chain combines TRBV6-1 with TRBJ1-5; 7 bases are a match to TRBD1. J was trimmed by 0 bases and V by 1 base; bases with no gene match: 9. This CDR3 has 18 amino acids. Germline V gene sequence: CDR1 MNHNS, CDR2 SASEGT. The CDR3 sequence is CASSEGDRHFYSNQPQHF. The CDR3 region has the DNA TGTGCCAGCAGTGAAGGGGACAGACATTTTTATAGCAATCAGCCCCAGCATTTT.

To note about this clone: At the DNA level, this CDR3 is encoded by other sequences in the same sample as well. This sequence joins TRBV7-2 and TRBJ2-7, with 8 bases that match TRBD1. The germline V gene has CDR1 SGHTA and CDR2 FQGNSA. The length of the CDR3 is 15 residues. J gave up 3 bases and V 1 base, and 5 bases lay outside the gene matches. The CDR3 region is CASSLGGTGSYEQYF. The DNA of the CDR3 is TGTGCCAGCAGCTTAGGCGGGACAGGTAGCTACGAGCAGTACTTC.

The CDR3: CATPTGAYGYTF. DNA for the CDR3: TGTGCCACCCCGACAGGGGCCTATGGCTACACCTTC. V usage is TRBV2 and J usage is TRBJ1-2; 8 bases fit TRBD1. CDR1 and CDR2 from the germline V gene are SNHLY and FYNNEI. After removal of 10 bases from V and 4 bases from J, the junction contained 5 bases not matched to a gene. This CDR3 region has 12 residues.

The chain has TRBV19 and TRBJ1-2; D is uncertain. The ends were cut back, 2 bases at V and 4 bases at J, with 14 bases in the middle. CDR3 size: 15 residues. Germline CDR1 and CDR2: LNHDA and SQIVND (reference sequence). DNA for the CDR3: TGTGCCAGTAGTATACGGACGATGGAGGGCTATGGCTACACCTTC. Protein product: CASSIRTMEGYGYTF.

This clone has only one observation. This specimen includes other DNA sequences encoding the same CDR3. The rearrangement links TRBV29-1 to TRBJ2-1; no firm D call. CDR1 is SQVTM and CDR2 is ANQGSEA in the germline V gene. The V gene lost 7 bases and the J gene lost 4 bases, with 5 bases spanning the gap. The CDR3 has 10 residues. This CDR3 is CSAGYNEQFF. In DNA, the CDR3 is TGCAGCGCGGGTTACAATGAGCAGTTCTTC.

The V and J genes are TRBV7-9 and TRBJ1-5; TRBD1 aligns across 8 bases. The length of the CDR3 is 13 residues. CDR1 is SEHNR, CDR2 FQNEAQ, per germline (reference sequence). V was clipped by 6 bases and J by 6 bases; unmatched bases: 4. In DNA form, the CDR3 reads TGTGCCAGCAGTTTCCAGGGGGCTCAGCCCCAGCATTTT. This gives the protein CASSFQGAQPQHF.

The chain recombines TRBV6-5 with TRBJ1-4; 9 bases map to TRBD1. The CDR3 consists of 14 residues. Germline CDR1 is MNHEY and CDR2 is SVGAGI. Losses at the gene ends were 4 bases for V and 7 bases for J; bases not matched to a gene: 4. The CDR3 nucleotides read TGTGCCAGCAGTTCACAGGGGGCGGGTGAAAAACTGTTTTTT. As protein: CASSSQGAGEKLFF.

This clone was detected a few times. The sample carries other DNA sequences with the same CDR3. This sequence joins TRBV6-5 and TRBJ2-7, with D maybe TRBD2 (5 bases). Trimming removed 0 bases at V and 7 bases at J, with 10 bases between. Per germline, CDR1 MNHEY and CDR2 SVGAGI. The CDR3 runs 13 residues. In DNA, the CDR3 is TGTGCCAGCAGTTACTCGGGATCGGGGGAGCAGTACTTC. This sequence encodes CASSYSGSGEQYF.

The chain carries TRBV7-9 and TRBJ2-2; the D is unclear. This CDR3 spans 16 amino acids. Germline CDR1 and CDR2: SEHNR and FQNEAQ (reference sequence). V was trimmed by 8 bases and J by 0 bases, leaving 16 bases between them. In DNA form, the CDR3 reads TGTGCCAGCTCAGCTATATCCATCACGAACACCGGGGAGCTGTTTTTT. Translated, it gives CASSAISITNTGELFF.

V usage is TRBV2 and J usage is TRBJ1-2, with 8 bases lining up with TRBD1. J lost 3 bases, V lost 7 bases, and 10 bases had no gene match. Germline CDR1 is SNHLY and CDR2 is FYNNEI. This CDR3 region has 15 residues. The CDR3 region is CASTRTGSGDYGYTF. As DNA, the CDR3 is TGTGCCAGCACTAGGACAGGGTCTGGCGACTATGGCTACACCTTC.

The chain has TRBV10-1 and TRBJ1-2; TRBD1 agrees at 8 bases. Germline loops: CDR1 WNHNN, CDR2 SYGVQD (reference sequence). J was trimmed by 2 bases and V by 2 bases; bases with no gene match: 4. There are 15 residues in the CDR3. The CDR3 sequence: CASSEGTGGNYGYTF. Here the CDR3 DNA reads TGCGCCAGCAGTGAGGGGACAGGAGGGAACTATGGCTACACCTTC.

This chain joins TRBV5-1 and TRBJ2-1; D remains unclear. Germline V lookup: CDR1 SGHRS, CDR2 YFSETQ. CDR3 size: 15 residues. Trimming removed 0 bases at V and 5 bases at J, with 12 bases between. The CDR3 nucleotides read TGCGCCAGCAGCTTGGATGGCCGGTCCAACAATGAGCAGTTCTTC. The encoded protein is CASSLDGRSNNEQFF.

Note on this clone: A single base separates this from a much larger clone, so it may be a read error. Other nucleotide sequences in the sample specify the same CDR3. The V call is TRBV7-2, the J call TRBJ1-1; 9 bases match TRBD1. Germline V gene data show CDR1 as SGHTA and CDR2 as FQGNSA. This CDR3 spans 16 amino acids. Trimming took 0 bases from V and 3 from J; bases not matched to a gene: 5. The CDR3 region is CASSLAWDREHTEAFF. The DNA for the CDR3 is TGTGCCAGCAGCTTAGCATGGGACAGGGAGCACACTGAAGCTTTCTTT.

This chain connects TRBV25-1 to TRBJ2-3, with 7 positions matching TRBD1. Looked up from germline, CDR1 is MGHDK and CDR2 is SYGVNS. The CDR3 is 13 amino acids. V dropped 8 bases and J dropped 4; count of bases not matched to a gene: 6. The DNA for the CDR3 is TGTGCCAGCGCAGACAGGGCGTCAGATACGCAGTATTTT. This codes for CASADRASDTQYF. The whole variable domain, filled in from reference TRBV25-1 and TRBJ2-3, reads EADIYQTPRYLVIGTGKKITLECSQTMGHDKMYWYQQDPGMELHLIHYSYGVNSTEKGDLSSESTVSRIRTEHFPLTLESARPSHTSQYLCASADRASDTQYFGPGTRLTVL.

The chain joins TRBV6-6 to TRBJ2-1; 12 bases agree with TRBD2. The V gene's germline CDR1 is MNHNY and CDR2 SVGAGI (reference sequence). J was trimmed by 2 bases and V by 4 bases; bases with no gene match: 3. This CDR3 is built from 16 residues. The CDR3 coding sequence is TGTGCCAGCAGTTCCCGGACTAGCGGGACCTACAATGAGCAGTTCTTC. This sequence encodes CASSSRTSGTYNEQFF.

The chain joins TRBV9 to TRBJ2-7, with a possible D match to TRBD2 (5 bases). Trimming cost V 2 bases and J 3 bases, with 15 bases left between them. CDR1 is SGDLS and CDR2 is YYNGEE in the germline V gene. The CDR3 covers 15 residues. This CDR3 is CASSVAYGGYYEQYF. As DNA, the CDR3 is TGTGCCAGCAGCGTGGCTTACGGCGGGTACTACGAGCAGTACTTC.

The V call is TRBV18, the J call TRBJ1-3; D unresolved. Germline loops: CDR1 KGHSH, CDR2 LQKENI. The CDR3 has 14 residues. Trimming removed 0 bases at V and 2 bases at J, with 5 bases between. The CDR3 protein is CASSPPVTGNTIYF. In DNA, the CDR3 is TGTGCCAGCTCACCACCGGTCACTGGAAACACCATATATTTT.

The gene calls are TRBV6-1 and TRBJ1-2; D possibly corresponds to TRBD1 (6 bases). CDR3 length: 13 residues. CDR1 is MNHNS, CDR2 SASEGT, per germline. Trimming cost V 6 bases and J 8 bases, with 16 bases left between them. For the CDR3, the DNA is TGTGCCAGCAGCAAAAGACAGGATCACGGCTACACCTTC. This encodes CASSKRQDHGYTF.

The V call is TRBV6-5, the J call TRBJ2-7, with 8 bases fitting TRBD2. There are 15 residues in the CDR3. Per germline, CDR1 MNHEY and CDR2 SVGAGI. Trimming took 5 bases from V and 4 from J; bases not matched to a gene: 10. The CDR3 bases are TGTGCCAGCAGTCAGCAGAGCGGGAGTTGGTACGAGCAGTACTTC. This translates into CASSQQSGSWYEQYF.

This chain uses TRBV7-9 with TRBJ2-1; TRBD1 matches at 11 bases. The ends lost 4 bases at V and 3 bases at J; junction bases unmatched: 8. Germline CDR1 reads SEHNR; CDR2 reads FQNEAQ (reference sequence). CDR3 length: 17 residues. This CDR3 is CASSSRGDRGVYNEQFF. The DNA for the CDR3 is TGTGCCAGCAGCTCCCGTGGGGACAGGGGGGTCTACAATGAGCAGTTCTTC.